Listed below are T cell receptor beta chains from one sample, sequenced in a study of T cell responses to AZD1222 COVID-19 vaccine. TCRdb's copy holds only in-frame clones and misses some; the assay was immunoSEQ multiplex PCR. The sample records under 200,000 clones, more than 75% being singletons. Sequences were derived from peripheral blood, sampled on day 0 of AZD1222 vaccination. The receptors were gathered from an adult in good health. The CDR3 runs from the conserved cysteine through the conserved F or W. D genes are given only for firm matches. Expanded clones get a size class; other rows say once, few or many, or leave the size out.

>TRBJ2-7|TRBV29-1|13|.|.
TGCAGCGTTGAATATCCCCAGATTTACGAGCAGTACTTC
CSVEYPQIYEQYF
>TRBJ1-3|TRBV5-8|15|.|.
TGTGCCAGCGAACCGGACAGCGAGGATGCAAACACCATATATTTT
CASEPDSEDANTIYF
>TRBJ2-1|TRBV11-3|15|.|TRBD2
TGTGCCAGCAGCTTTGGGAGCGGGAGCTACAATGAGCAGTTCTTC
CASSFGSGSYNEQFF
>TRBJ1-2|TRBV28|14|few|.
TGTGCCAGCAGTTTAGGGGGCTATAACTATGGCTACACCTTC
CASSLGGYNYGYTF
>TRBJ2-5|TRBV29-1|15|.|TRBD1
TGCAGCGCCCCAGTCCGGGACAGGGGCCAAGAGACCCAGTACTTC
CSAPVRDRGQETQYF
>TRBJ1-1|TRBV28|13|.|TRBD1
TGTGCCAGCAGTTTATACAGGGGCCCTGAAGCTTTCTTT
CASSLYRGPEAFF
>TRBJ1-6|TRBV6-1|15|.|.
TGTGCCAGCAGTGAAGCAGCAGGGAAAAATTCACCCCTCCACTTT
CASSEAAGKNSPLHF
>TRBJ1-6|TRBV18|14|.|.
TGTGCCAGCTCAGTTTCGATTCCCAATTCACCCCTCCACTTT
CASSVSIPNSPLHF
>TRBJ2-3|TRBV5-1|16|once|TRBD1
TGCGCCAGCAGCCGGCTTGGGACAGGAGTCACAGATACGCAGTATTTT
CASSRLGTGVTDTQYF
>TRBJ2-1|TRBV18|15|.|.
TGTGCCAGCTCACCCCCTCCCCAGCATGCTAGTGAGCAGTTCTTC
CASSPPPQHASEQFF
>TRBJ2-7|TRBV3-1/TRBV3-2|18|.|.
TGTGCCAGCAGCCAAGATCGGGACACCCTAAGGGGCCCCTACGAGCAGTACTTC
CASSQDRDTLRGPYEQYF
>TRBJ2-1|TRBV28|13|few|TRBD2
TGTGCCAGCGCGGGAGGGCCATTTAATGAGCAGTTCTTC
CASAGGPFNEQFF
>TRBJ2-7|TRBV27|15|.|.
TGTGCCAGCAGTTTGTCTTCCGAGCCGCCCTACGAGCAGTACTTC
CASSLSSEPPYEQYF
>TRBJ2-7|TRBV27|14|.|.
TGTGCCAGCAGTTTTCGAGATCCCTCCTACGAGCAGTACTTC
CASSFRDPSYEQYF
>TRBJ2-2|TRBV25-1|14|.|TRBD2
TGTGCCAGCGGAGGACTAGCGGAGACCGGGGAGCTGTTTTTT
CASGGLAETGELFF
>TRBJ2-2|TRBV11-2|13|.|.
TGTGCCAGCAGCTTAGAACCCACCGGGGAGCTGTTTTTT
CASSLEPTGELFF
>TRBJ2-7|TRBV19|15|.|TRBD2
TGTGCCAGTAGTAACCCAAGACTAGCGGACTACGAGCAGTACTTC
CASSNPRLADYEQYF
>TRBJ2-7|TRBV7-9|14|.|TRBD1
TGTGCCAGCAGCAACCGACAGGGGGCCTACGAGCAGTACTTC
CASSNRQGAYEQYF
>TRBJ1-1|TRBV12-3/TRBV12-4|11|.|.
TGTGCCAGCAGTTTTGGCACTGAAGCTTTCTTT
CASSFGTEAFF
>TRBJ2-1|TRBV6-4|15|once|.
TGTGCCAGCAGGGGGGTAGCGGCCTCTCGTAATGAGCAGTTCTTC
CASRGVAASRNEQFF
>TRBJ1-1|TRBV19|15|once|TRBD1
TGTGCCAGTAGTATCGAGTGGACAGGGGACACTGAAGCTTTCTTT
CASSIEWTGDTEAFF
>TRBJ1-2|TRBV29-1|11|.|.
TGCAGCGTTGCTCGTGTAGGAGGCTACACCTTC
CSVARVGGYTF
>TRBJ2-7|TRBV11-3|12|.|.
TGTGCCAGCGGCAAGCAGGAGCAAGAGCAGTACTTC
CASGKQEQEQYF
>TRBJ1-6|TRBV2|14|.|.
TGTGCCAGCAGCGAGAGCTCCTATAATTCACCCCTCCACTTT
CASSESSYNSPLHF
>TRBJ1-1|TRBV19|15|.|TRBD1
TGTGCCAGTAGTCTAGACAGGGGGCGACACACTGAAGCTTTCTTT
CASSLDRGRHTEAFF
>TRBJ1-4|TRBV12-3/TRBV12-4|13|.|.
TGTGCCAGCAGTTTAGCGCGGGTTGAAAAACTGTTTTTT
CASSLARVEKLFF
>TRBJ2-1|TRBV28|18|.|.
TGTGCCAGCAGTTTAGGGCCGTTTGGTAGCGGCGACTACAATGAGCAGTTCTTC
CASSLGPFGSGDYNEQFF
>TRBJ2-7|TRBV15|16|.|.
TGTGCCACCAGCAACGGGGTCGGTTGGGGACCCTACGAGCAGTACTTC
CATSNGVGWGPYEQYF
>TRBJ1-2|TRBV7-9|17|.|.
TGTGCCAGCAGCTTCCCCGGTAGGGGGTTCATGGACTATGGCTACACCTTC
CASSFPGRGFMDYGYTF
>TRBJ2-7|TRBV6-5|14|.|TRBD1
TGTGCCAGCAGGGTGGGACAGGGTGCCTACGAGCAGTACTTC
CASRVGQGAYEQYF
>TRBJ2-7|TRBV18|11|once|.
TGTGCCAGCTCACCGGATTACGAGCAGTACTTC
CASSPDYEQYF
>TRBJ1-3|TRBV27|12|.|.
TGTGCCAGCTCCGGGTCTGGAAACACCATATATTTT
CASSGSGNTIYF
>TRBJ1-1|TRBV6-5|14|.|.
TGTGCCAGCAGAGATCCTCAGCTGATCACTGAAGCTTTCTTT
CASRDPQLITEAFF
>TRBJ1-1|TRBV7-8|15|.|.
TGTGCCAGCAGTTCTTCAAGAGCCATGAACACTGAAGCTTTCTTT
CASSSSRAMNTEAFF